One sample yielded the 8 T cell receptor beta chains listed below, sequenced in a study of cytomegalovirus exposure and HLA in healthy donors. It was with 60 Vbeta and 13 Jbeta primers that the PCR ran. Profiling relied on immunoSEQ multiplex PCR, and the TCRdb table lists in-frame clones only, not all of them. The sample records 100,000 or so clones, 77% being singletons. Input material: PBMCs. The receptors derive from a man in his forties in good health and CMV-seropositive.

There are a few counts of this clone. This chain links TRBV6-1 with TRBJ1-4; 8 nucleotides line up with TRBD1. CDR3 length equals 15 residues. Germline-derived CDR1 and CDR2 are MNHNS and SASEGT. With 3 bases clipped from V and 7 bases from J, the junction kept 7 bases outside the gene matches. CDR3 sequence (DNA): TGTGCCAGCAGTGATCTCGGGACAGGATTTGAAAAACTGTTTTTT. This codes for CASSDLGTGFEKLFF.

With respect to this clone: The limits of the CDR3 on the DNA are not certain, so only TCRdb's listed CDR3 is given. CDR3 sequence reads: CASSILAYRGGAIADTQYF. J is TRBJ2-3 and V is TRBV2; the D call in the table, TRBD2, was not verified against the DNA. Ends included, the CDR3 has 19 residues. CDR1 SNHLY and CDR2 FYNNEI come from the germline V gene.

The table lists this clone with a few counts. This chain connects TRBV7-9 to TRBJ2-7; 11 nucleotides align to TRBD1. J was trimmed by 3 bases and V by 8 bases; bases with no gene match: 3. The CDR3 has 13 amino acids. Germline CDR1 and CDR2: SEHNR and FQNEAQ (reference sequence). CDR3 sequence: CASRGTGGYEQYF. CDR3 DNA sequence: TGTGCCAGCCGGGGGACAGGGGGCTACGAGCAGTACTTC.

The DNA for the CDR3 is TGTGCCAGCAGCAACAGACAGGCCTACGAGCAGTACTTC. Its translation: CASSNRQAYEQYF. This chain uses TRBV11-2 with TRBJ2-7, with D tentatively TRBD1 (6 bases). The CDR3 has 13 residues. Trimming took off 5 bases at V and 2 bases at J, with 10 bases between the two ends. CDR1 and CDR2 from the germline V gene are SGHAT and FQNNGV. Based on the CDR3 plus reference TRBV11-2 and TRBJ2-7, the full variable domain is EAGVAQSPRYKIIEKRQSVAFWCNPISGHATLYWYQQILGQGPKLLIQFQNNGVVDDSQLPKDRFSAERLKGVDSTLKIQPAKLEDSAVYLCASSNRQAYEQYFGPGTRLTVT.

The chain recombines TRBV7-9 with TRBJ1-3, with a weak D call TRBD1 (5 bases). V was cut by 5 bases and J by 9 bases, with 26 bases left in between. This CDR3 is 17 amino acids long. Germline V gene data show CDR1 as SEHNR and CDR2 as FQNEAQ (reference sequence). CDR3 sequence (DNA): TGTGCCAGCAGCGGCCGTCGGGGGGAAGGAGTAAGAACCACCATATATTTT. Translation: CASSGRRGEGVRTTIYF.

This clone was observed once. The chain couples TRBV4-1 to TRBJ2-5; 8 bases fit TRBD2. CDR1 is MGHRA, CDR2 YSYEKL, per germline. V trimming: 3 bases; J trimming: 4 bases; junction bases outside the gene matches: 10. This CDR3 has 16 residues. CDR3 in amino acids: CASSQKAGGEGETQYF. CDR3 nucleotides: TGCGCCAGCAGCCAGAAGGCGGGGGGCGAGGGAGAGACCCAGTACTTC.

This clone was seen only once. For the CDR3, the DNA is TGTGCCAGCACGCAGGATCCGTCTGGGGCCAACGTCCTGACTTTC. Translated, it gives CASTQDPSGANVLTF. This rearrangement joins TRBV2 to TRBJ2-6, with unresolved D. The CDR3 has 15 residues. V shed 7 bases and J shed 1 base, with 11 bases lying between them. In germline, CDR1 is SNHLY, CDR2 FYNNEI.

The J gene is TRBJ2-5, the V gene TRBV7-9; 7 bases match TRBD1. Germline-derived CDR1 and CDR2 are SEHNR and FQNEAQ (reference sequence). The V segment lost 5 bases and the J segment 1 base; nucleotides outside the gene matches: 4. The CDR3 length is 14 residues. CDR3: CASSRDRAQETQYF. The CDR3 DNA is TGTGCCAGCAGCAGAGACAGGGCCCAAGAGACCCAGTACTTC.